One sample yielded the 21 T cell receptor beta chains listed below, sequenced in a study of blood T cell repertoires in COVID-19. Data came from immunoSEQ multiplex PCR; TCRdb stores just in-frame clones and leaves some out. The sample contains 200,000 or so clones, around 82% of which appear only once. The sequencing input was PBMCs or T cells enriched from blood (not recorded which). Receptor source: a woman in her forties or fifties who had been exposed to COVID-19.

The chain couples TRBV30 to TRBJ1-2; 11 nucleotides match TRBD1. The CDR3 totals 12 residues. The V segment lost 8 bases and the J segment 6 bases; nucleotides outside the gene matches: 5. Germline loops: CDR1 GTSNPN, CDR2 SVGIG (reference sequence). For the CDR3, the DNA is TGTGCCCAAGGGGACAGGGGGAATGGCTACACCTTC. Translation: CAQGDRGNGYTF.

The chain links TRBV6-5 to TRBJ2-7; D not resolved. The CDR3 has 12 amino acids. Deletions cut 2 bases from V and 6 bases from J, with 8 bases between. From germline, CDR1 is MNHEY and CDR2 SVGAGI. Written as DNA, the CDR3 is TGTGCCAGCAGTTACGACCGCGGCGAGCAGTACTTC. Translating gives CASSYDRGEQYF.

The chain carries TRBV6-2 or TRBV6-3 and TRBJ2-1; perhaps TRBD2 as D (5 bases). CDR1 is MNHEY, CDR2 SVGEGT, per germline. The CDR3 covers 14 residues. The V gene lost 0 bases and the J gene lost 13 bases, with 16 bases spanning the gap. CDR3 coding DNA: TGTGCCAGCAGTTACTCGAAGGCTAGCACTCAACAGTTCTTC. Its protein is CASSYSKASTQQFF.

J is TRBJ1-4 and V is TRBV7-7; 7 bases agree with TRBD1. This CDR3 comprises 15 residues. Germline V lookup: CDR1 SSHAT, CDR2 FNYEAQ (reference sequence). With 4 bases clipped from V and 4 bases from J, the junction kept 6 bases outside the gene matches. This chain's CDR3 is CASSSWTGDNEKLFF. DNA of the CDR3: TGTGCCAGCAGCTCGTGGACAGGTGATAATGAAAAACTGTTTTTT.

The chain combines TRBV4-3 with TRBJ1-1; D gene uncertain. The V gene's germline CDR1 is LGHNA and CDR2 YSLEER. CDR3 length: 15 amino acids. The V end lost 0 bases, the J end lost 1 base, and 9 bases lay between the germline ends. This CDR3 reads CASSQERVENTEAFF. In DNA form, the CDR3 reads TGCGCCAGCAGCCAAGAGCGGGTTGAGAACACTGAAGCTTTCTTT.

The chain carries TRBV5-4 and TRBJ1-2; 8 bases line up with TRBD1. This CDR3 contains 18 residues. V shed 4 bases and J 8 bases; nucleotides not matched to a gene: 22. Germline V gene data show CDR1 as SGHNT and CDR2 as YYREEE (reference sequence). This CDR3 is CASSPRVPQKTGVGGYTF. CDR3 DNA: TGTGCCAGCAGCCCTAGGGTCCCCCAAAAGACAGGGGTAGGAGGCTACACCTTC.

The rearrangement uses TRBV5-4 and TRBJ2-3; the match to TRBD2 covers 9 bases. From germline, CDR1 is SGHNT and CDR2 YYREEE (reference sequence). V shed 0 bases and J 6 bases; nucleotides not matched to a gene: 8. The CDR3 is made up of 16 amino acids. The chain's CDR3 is CASSLGLAGPGDTQYF. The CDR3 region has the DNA TGTGCCAGCAGCTTGGGCCTAGCGGGGCCAGGGGATACGCAGTATTTT.

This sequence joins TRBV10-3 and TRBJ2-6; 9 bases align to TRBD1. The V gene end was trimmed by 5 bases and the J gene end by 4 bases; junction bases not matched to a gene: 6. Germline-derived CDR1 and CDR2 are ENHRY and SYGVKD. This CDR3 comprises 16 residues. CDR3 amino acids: CAISTRTGAGANVLTF. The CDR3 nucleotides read TGTGCCATCAGTACCCGGACAGGGGCCGGGGCCAACGTCCTGACTTTC.

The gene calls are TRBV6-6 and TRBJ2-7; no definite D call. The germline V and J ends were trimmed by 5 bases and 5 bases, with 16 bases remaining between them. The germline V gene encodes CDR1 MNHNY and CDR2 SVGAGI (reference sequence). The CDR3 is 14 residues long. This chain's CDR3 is CASSPPAPPNEQYF. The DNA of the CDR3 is TGTGCCAGCAGTCCCCCCGCGCCTCCTAACGAGCAGTACTTC.

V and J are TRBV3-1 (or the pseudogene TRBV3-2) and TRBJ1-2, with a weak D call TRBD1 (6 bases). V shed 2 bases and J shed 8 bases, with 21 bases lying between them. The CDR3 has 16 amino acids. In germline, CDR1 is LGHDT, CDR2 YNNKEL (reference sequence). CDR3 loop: CASSQSSRGRLGGYTF. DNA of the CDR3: TGTGCCAGCAGCCAATCGTCCAGGGGACGACTTGGGGGCTACACCTTC.

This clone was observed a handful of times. In DNA form, the CDR3 reads TGTGCCAGCAGCCTGACAACCCAGGGGGTTACAGATACGCAGTATTTT. Protein sequence: CASSLTTQGVTDTQYF. The chain carries TRBV5-5 and TRBJ2-3; 7 bases fit TRBD1. Germline values: CDR1 SGHKS, CDR2 YYEKEE (reference sequence). V was clipped by 4 bases and J by 3 bases; unmatched bases: 11. The CDR3 covers 16 residues.

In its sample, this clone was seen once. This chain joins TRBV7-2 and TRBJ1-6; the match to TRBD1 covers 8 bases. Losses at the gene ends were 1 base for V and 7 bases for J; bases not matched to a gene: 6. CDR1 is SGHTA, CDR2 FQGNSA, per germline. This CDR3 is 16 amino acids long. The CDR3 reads CASSLVRTGKNSPLHF. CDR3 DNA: TGTGCCAGCAGCTTAGTCAGGACAGGGAAAAATTCACCCCTCCACTTT.

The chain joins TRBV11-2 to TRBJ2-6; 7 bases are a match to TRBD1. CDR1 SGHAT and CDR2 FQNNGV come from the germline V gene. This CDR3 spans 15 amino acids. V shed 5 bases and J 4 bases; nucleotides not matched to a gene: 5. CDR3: CASSLTGAGANVLTF. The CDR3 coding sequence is TGTGCCAGCAGCCTTACAGGGGCCGGGGCCAACGTCCTGACTTTC.

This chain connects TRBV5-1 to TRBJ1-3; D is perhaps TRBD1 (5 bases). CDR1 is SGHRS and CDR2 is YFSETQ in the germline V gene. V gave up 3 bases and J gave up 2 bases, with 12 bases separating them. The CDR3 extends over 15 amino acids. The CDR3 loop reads CASSYEGGAGNTIYF. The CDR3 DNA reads TGCGCCAGCAGCTACGAGGGAGGGGCTGGAAACACCATATATTTT.

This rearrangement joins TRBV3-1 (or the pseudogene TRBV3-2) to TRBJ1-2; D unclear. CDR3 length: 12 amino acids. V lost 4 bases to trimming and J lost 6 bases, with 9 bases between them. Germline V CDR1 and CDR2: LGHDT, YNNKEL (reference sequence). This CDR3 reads CASSPRRDGYTF. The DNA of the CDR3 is TGTGCCAGCAGCCCCAGACGGGATGGCTACACCTTC.

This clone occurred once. CDR3 residues: CASSPLQDRGTEAFF. For the CDR3, the DNA is TGTGCCAGCTCACCCCTACAGGACAGGGGCACTGAAGCTTTCTTT. The gene calls are TRBV18 and TRBJ1-1; 9 nucleotides align to TRBD1. The V and J ends lost 3 bases and 4 bases, in that order; junction bases with no gene match: 6. This CDR3 contains 15 residues. CDR1 KGHSH and CDR2 LQKENI come from the germline V gene.

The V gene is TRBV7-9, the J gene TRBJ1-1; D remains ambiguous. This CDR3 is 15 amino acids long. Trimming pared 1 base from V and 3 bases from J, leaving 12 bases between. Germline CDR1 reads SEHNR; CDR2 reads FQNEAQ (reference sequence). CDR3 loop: CASSLGGLSYTEAFF. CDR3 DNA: TGTGCCAGCAGCTTAGGAGGGTTGTCTTACACTGAAGCTTTCTTT. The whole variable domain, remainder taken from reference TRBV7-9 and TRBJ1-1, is DTGVSQNPRHKITKRGQNVTFRCDPISEHNRLYWYRQTLGQGPEFLTYFQNEAQLEKSRLLSDRFSAERPKGSFSTLEIQRTEQGDSAMYLCASSLGGLSYTEAFFGQGTRLTVV.

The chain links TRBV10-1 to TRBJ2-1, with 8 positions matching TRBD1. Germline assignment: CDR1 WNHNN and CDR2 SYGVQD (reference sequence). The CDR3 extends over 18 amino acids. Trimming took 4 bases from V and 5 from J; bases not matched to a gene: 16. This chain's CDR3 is CASSAPGQDFPFDNEQFF. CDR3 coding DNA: TGCGCCAGCAGTGCTCCGGGACAGGATTTTCCCTTCGACAATGAGCAGTTCTTC.

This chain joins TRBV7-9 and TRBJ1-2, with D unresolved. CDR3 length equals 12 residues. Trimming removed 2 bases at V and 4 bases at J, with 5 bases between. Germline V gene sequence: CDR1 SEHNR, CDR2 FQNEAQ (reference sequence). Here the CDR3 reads CASSLLPYGYTF. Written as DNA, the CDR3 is TGTGCCAGCAGCTTACTTCCCTATGGCTACACCTTC.

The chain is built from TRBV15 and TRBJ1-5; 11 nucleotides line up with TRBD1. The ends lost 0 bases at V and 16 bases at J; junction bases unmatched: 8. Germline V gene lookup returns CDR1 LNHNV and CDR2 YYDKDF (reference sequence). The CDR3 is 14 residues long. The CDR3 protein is CATSRDRGQGVGHF. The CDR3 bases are TGTGCCACCAGCAGAGATCGGGGACAGGGGGTAGGACATTTT.

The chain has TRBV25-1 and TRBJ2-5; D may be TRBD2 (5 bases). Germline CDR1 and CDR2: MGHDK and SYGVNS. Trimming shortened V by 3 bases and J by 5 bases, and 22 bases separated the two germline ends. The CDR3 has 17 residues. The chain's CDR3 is CASSDGPPGSVFETQYF. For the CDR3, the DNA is TGTGCCAGCAGTGACGGCCCCCCGGGGAGCGTCTTTGAGACCCAGTACTTC.